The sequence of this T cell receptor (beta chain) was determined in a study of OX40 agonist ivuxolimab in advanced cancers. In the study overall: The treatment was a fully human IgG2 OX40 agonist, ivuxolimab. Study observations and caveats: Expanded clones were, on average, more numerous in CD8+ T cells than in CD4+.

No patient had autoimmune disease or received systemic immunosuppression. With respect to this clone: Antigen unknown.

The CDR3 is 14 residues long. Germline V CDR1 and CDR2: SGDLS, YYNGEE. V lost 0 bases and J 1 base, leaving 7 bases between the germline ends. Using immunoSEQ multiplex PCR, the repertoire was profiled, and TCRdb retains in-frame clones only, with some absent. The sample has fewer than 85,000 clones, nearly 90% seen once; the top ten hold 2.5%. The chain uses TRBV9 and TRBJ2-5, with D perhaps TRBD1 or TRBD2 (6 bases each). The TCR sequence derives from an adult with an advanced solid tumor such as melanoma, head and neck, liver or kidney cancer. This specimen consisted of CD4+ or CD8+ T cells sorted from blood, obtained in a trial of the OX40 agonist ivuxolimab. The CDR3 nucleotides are TGTGCCAGCAGCGTAGGGGGGGCCCAAGAGACCCAGTACTTC. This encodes CASSVGGAQETQYF.